This record concerns one TCR beta chain sequence. No cognate antigen has been identified for it. No base quality information exists; no much larger clone differs at one position. The source of the sample is a study of T cells after somatic rescue of genetic block (dated by TCRdb to 2020 to 2021). Context from the whole study: The study assessed how robust, over the long term, a T-cell system was when the system had developed through somatic rescue of a genetic block in T-cell development.

The CDR3 spans 15 residues, from the cysteine through the phenylalanine. Only the CDR3 portion is preserved as DNA: 45 bases, with reading frame beginning at the first base. Per the germline V gene, ENHRY is the CDR1 and SYGVKD is the CDR2. At the junction V is shortened by 9 bases and J by 0 bases; bases outside the gene matches: 6. Library preparation used the immunoSEQ multiplex PCR assay. TCRdb's version of the immuneACCESS table is confined to in-frame rearrangements and falls short of the full clone set. An unresolved V gene accounts for under half of the shortfall where checked; the remainder is of unknown origin. Recorded for this sample are some 67,000 clones; roughly nine tenths of them occurred a single time. About 3% of the sample belongs to the ten largest clones.

The sample consisted of peripheral blood mononuclear cells (PBMCs). The sequence derives from a man aged 40-49 years. This receptor chain uses TRBV10-3 and TRBJ2-3; 10 middle bases align to TRBD2. The CDR3 protein sequence reads: CAIASGGPSTDTQYF. The nucleotide sequence reads TGTGCCATTGCTAGCGGGGGCCCTAGCACAGATACGCAGTATTTT.